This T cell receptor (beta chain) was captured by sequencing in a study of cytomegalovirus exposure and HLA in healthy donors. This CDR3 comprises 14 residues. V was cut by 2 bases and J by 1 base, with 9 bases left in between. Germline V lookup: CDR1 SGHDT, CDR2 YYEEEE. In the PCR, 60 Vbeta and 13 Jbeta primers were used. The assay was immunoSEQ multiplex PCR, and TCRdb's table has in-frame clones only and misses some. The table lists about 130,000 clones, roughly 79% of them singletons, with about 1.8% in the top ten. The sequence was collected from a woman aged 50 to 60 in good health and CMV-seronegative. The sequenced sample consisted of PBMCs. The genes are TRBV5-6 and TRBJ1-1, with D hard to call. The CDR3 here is CASSFGGRNTEAFF. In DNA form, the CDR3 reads TGTGCCAGCAGCTTCGGAGGGCGGAACACTGAAGCTTTCTTT.